This entry describes one T cell receptor beta chain. Its antigen is currently unknown. This sample was taken from a study of T cells in pancreatic ductal adenocarcinoma. Study-wide results and caveats: Tumor samples had fewer productive templates and about 8-fold fewer unique clonotypes than blood. No significant tumor-blood clonality difference; means were about 0.12 and 0.07. The resected cohort was biased toward the minority with early-stage disease.

Selected pancreatic ductal adenocarcinoma patients had undergone surgery without neoadjuvant therapy. The CDR3 has 17 amino acids. Germline loops: CDR1 WSHSY, CDR2 SAAADI. V lost 4 bases to trimming and J lost 0 bases, with 16 bases between them. Measured with immunoSEQ multiplex PCR; TCRdb has only the in-frame clones, and not every one. The table includes around 31,000 clones, approximately 94% detected once. The gene calls are TRBV10-2 and TRBJ1-5; D gene ambiguous. The sample taken for sequencing was PBMCs. The sequence derives from a human donor with pancreatic ductal adenocarcinoma. The CDR3 loop reads CASSGGTQLYSNQPQHF. The CDR3 DNA reads as TGCGCCAGCAGTGGCGGAACGCAGTTGTATAGCAATCAGCCCCAGCATTTT.